A single sample gave rise to the 18 T cell receptor beta chains below, sequenced in a study of blood T cell repertoires in COVID-19. Generated by immunoSEQ multiplex PCR, the TCRdb table keeps only in-frame clones and is missing some. The sample carries 250,000 or so clones, approximately 81% recorded once. Sequencing used PBMCs or T cells enriched from blood (not recorded which). Receptors were obtained from a woman aged 45-59 years who had been exposed to COVID-19.

The V gene is TRBV15, the J gene TRBJ1-6; 8 bases match TRBD1. Germline CDR1 and CDR2: LNHNV and YYDKDF (reference sequence). The CDR3 contains 15 residues. The V gene end was trimmed by 3 bases and the J gene end by 8 bases; junction bases not matched to a gene: 6. CDR3 residues: CATSSHQGAYSPLHF. CDR3 coding DNA: TGTGCCACCAGCAGCCATCAGGGGGCTTATTCACCCCTCCACTTT.

V gene TRBV5-4 combines with J gene TRBJ2-3; 8 nucleotides match TRBD2. The CDR3 is 15 residues long. V trimming: 9 bases; J trimming: 4 bases; junction bases outside the gene matches: 13. The germline V gene encodes CDR1 SGHNT and CDR2 YYREEE (reference sequence). The CDR3 is CAIMGGTSASDTQYF. The DNA for the CDR3 is TGTGCCATCATGGGGGGGACTAGTGCTTCAGATACGCAGTATTTT.

Of note for this clone: The sample contains more than one DNA sequence encoding this CDR3. This sequence joins TRBV11-2 and TRBJ1-3, with D unresolved. CDR3 length equals 15 residues. Looked up from germline, CDR1 is SGHAT and CDR2 is FQNNGV. The V gene lost 1 base and the J gene lost 0 bases, with 7 bases spanning the gap. This chain's CDR3 is CASSLGSSSGNTIYF. For the CDR3, the DNA is TGTGCCAGCAGCTTAGGCAGTTCCTCTGGAAACACCATATATTTT.

The CDR3 region is CASSSLEYDTQYF. The CDR3 bases are TGTGCCAGCAGCTCCCTTGAGTATGATACGCAGTATTTT. The chain recombines TRBV11-3 with TRBJ2-3; D is ambiguous. CDR3 size: 13 residues. Germline loops: CDR1 SGHNT, CDR2 YENEEA. V was cut by 4 bases and J by 6 bases, with 11 bases left in between. Full variable domain (remainder filled in from reference TRBV11-3 and TRBJ2-3): EAGVVQSPRYKIIEKKQPVAFWCNPISGHNTLYWYLQNLGQGPELLIRYENEEAVDDSQLPKDRFSAERLKGVDSTLKIQPAELGDSAVYLCASSSLEYDTQYFGPGTRLTVL.

This clone was observed a handful of times. The chain joins TRBV3-1 (or the pseudogene TRBV3-2) to TRBJ2-5, with 13 bases matching TRBD2. J was trimmed by 5 bases and V by 1 base; bases with no gene match: 7. The CDR3 is 17 residues long. Germline loops: CDR1 LGHDT, CDR2 YNNKEL (reference sequence). Here the CDR3 DNA reads TGTGCCAGCAGCCAAGTCCCTACTAGCGGGGGGGCTGAGACCCAGTACTTC. Its protein product is CASSQVPTSGGAETQYF.

This sequence joins TRBV14 and TRBJ1-2, with TRBD1 identical over 7 bases. J lost 5 bases, V lost 0 bases, and 3 bases had no gene match. The CDR3 is made up of 14 amino acids. CDR1 SGHDN and CDR2 FVKESK come from the germline V gene. CDR3 amino acids: CASSQERQGYGYTF. In nucleotides, the CDR3 is TGTGCCAGCAGCCAAGAAAGACAGGGTTATGGCTACACCTTC.

Only one count was recorded for this clone. The chain couples TRBV27 to TRBJ1-1; the D is unclear. Looked up from germline, CDR1 is MNHEY and CDR2 is SMNVEV (reference sequence). Trimming stripped 2 bases from V and 4 bases from J, with 8 bases between. The CDR3 runs to 13 residues. In nucleotides, the CDR3 is TGTGCCAGCAGTTTAGGAGGGCCCACTGAAGCTTTCTTT. Its protein is CASSLGGPTEAFF.

This chain links TRBV9 with TRBJ2-7; D not resolved. The V and J ends lost 0 bases and 7 bases respectively, with 11 bases between them. This CDR3 region has 13 residues. CDR1 and CDR2 from the germline V gene are SGDLS and YYNGEE. DNA for the CDR3: TGTGCCAGCAGCGTAGCTCCACTCTTGGAGCAGTACTTC. Its translation is CASSVAPLLEQYF.

The chain is built from TRBV3-1 (or the pseudogene TRBV3-2) and TRBJ2-7; maybe TRBD1 (5 bases). This CDR3 region has 12 residues. Germline V gives CDR1 LGHDT, CDR2 YNNKEL (reference sequence). Trimming cost V 1 base and J 7 bases, with 8 bases left between them. CDR3 residues: CASSQVTGEQYF. The DNA for the CDR3 is TGTGCCAGCAGCCAAGTCACAGGTGAGCAGTACTTC.

The rearrangement uses TRBV3-1 (or the pseudogene TRBV3-2) and TRBJ1-1; D is unresolved. CDR1 is LGHDT and CDR2 is YNNKEL in the germline V gene (reference sequence). V shed 0 bases and J shed 7 bases, with 6 bases lying between them. The CDR3 is 12 residues long. CDR3 amino acids: CASSQDRFEAFF. The CDR3 DNA sequence: TGTGCCAGCAGCCAAGACAGATTTGAAGCTTTCTTT.

The V call is TRBV28, the J call TRBJ2-2, with unresolved D. CDR3 size: 13 residues. CDR1 is MDHEN, CDR2 SYDVKM, per germline. V lost 7 bases, J lost 3 bases, and 9 bases lay in between. The CDR3 DNA reads as TGTGCCAGCACCCCGGCGGACACCGGGGAGCTGTTTTTT. This encodes CASTPADTGELFF.

The genes are TRBV29-1 and TRBJ1-2; D remains ambiguous. Looked up from germline, CDR1 is SQVTM and CDR2 is ANQGSEA. V was clipped by 1 base and J by 7 bases, with 7 bases between them. The CDR3 is 11 amino acids. CDR3 sequence: CSVEGRTGYTF. As DNA, the CDR3 is TGCAGCGTTGAAGGTAGAACTGGCTACACCTTC.

J is TRBJ1-1 and V is TRBV29-1; 7 bases fit TRBD1. The CDR3 totals 13 residues. With 7 bases clipped from V and 4 bases from J, the junction kept 9 bases outside the gene matches. Germline V gives CDR1 SQVTM, CDR2 ANQGSEA. CDR3 nucleotides: TGCAGCGCGGTGACAGGGAAGAGCACTGAAGCTTTCTTT. It encodes CSAVTGKSTEAFF.

This clone has a single count. The V call is TRBV28, the J call TRBJ2-2, with D possibly matching TRBD1 (6 bases). V lost 6 bases to trimming and J lost 8 bases, with 16 bases between them. CDR1 and CDR2 from the germline V gene are MDHEN and SYDVKM. This CDR3 comprises 14 residues. CDR3 amino acids: CASRTTGLGGELFF. CDR3 nucleotide sequence: TGTGCCAGCAGGACAACAGGGTTAGGTGGGGAGCTGTTTTTT.

The V gene is TRBV7-9, the J gene TRBJ2-3; D possibly corresponds to TRBD2 (7 bases). V was clipped by 1 base and J by 2 bases, with 19 bases between them. This CDR3 has 18 amino acids. The germline CDR1 and CDR2 sequences are SEHNR and FQNEAQ (reference sequence). Written as DNA, the CDR3 is TGTGCCAGCAGCTTAGTAGTTTTGGCCGGGGGGCTCACAGATACGCAGTATTTT. Translating it yields CASSLVVLAGGLTDTQYF.

The rearrangement joins TRBV2 to TRBJ2-3, with 9 bases fitting TRBD2. Germline lookup yields CDR1 SNHLY and CDR2 FYNNEI. V shed 1 base, J shed 5 bases, and the junction held 4 bases outside the gene matches. The CDR3 is made up of 15 amino acids. The CDR3 region is CASSEDAGGIDTQYF. DNA of the CDR3: TGTGCCAGCAGTGAAGATGCGGGGGGGATAGATACGCAGTATTTT.

This chain uses TRBV10-3 with TRBJ1-1; no reliable D call. Trimming cost V 8 bases and J 1 base, with 11 bases left between them. The CDR3 is 13 residues long. Per germline, CDR1 ENHRY and CDR2 SYGVKD. CDR3 bases: TGTGCCATCGCAGCAGGCCGGAACACTGAAGCTTTCTTT. This codes for CAIAAGRNTEAFF.

This clone was counted once. The chain is built from TRBV24-1 and TRBJ2-3; 7 bases are a match to TRBD2. The germline V gene encodes CDR1 KGHDR and CDR2 SFDVKD. Trimming took 3 bases from V and 3 from J; bases not matched to a gene: 5. This CDR3 is 15 amino acids long. The CDR3 nucleotides are TGTGCCACCAGTGATCCGGCTAGCGGTACAGATACGCAGTATTTT. Residues: CATSDPASGTDTQYF.